The clone carrying this TCR beta chain has just one count. What it recognizes is unknown. Isolation of PBMCs was performed on about 9.9 ml fresh peripheral blood. Per the germline V gene, CDR1 is MRHNA and CDR2 is SNTAGT. The germline V and J ends were trimmed by 4 bases and 9 bases, with 28 bases remaining between them. The CDR3 totals 17 residues. These data originate in a study of T cells in Graves' hyperthyroidism and ophthalmopathy. The overall study: Sampling of peripheral blood happened at initial diagnosis, prior to any treatment.

It was RNA transcripts that yielded the amplified TCR beta CDR3 regions. The HTBI set primed first-round TCR CDR3 RT-PCR. TCRdb re-analysed the multiplex PCR reads in MiXCR, keeping a single row per CDR3 protein. The data show around 720,000 distinct CDR3 sequences, with roughly a third seen just once and roughly 30% held by the top ten. Study findings and constraints: Among thyroid clonotypes expanded above 0.001, most also appeared in blood.

The sequencing sample was made of blood. The TCR comes from a woman aged 40-49 years with Graves' hyperthyroidism. This chain links TRBV6-4 with TRBJ2-7, with D perhaps TRBD1 (6 bases). CDR3 sequence (DNA): TGTGCCAGCAGTGTTGAATTTCCCGGGACATCTACGTATGGGCAGTACTTC. Protein product: CASSVEFPGTSTYGQYF.